Presented here are 30 T cell receptor beta chains from one specimen sequenced in a study of tumor and adjacent non-tumor tissue in lung cancer. TCRbeta libraries were built with three rounds of nested PCR, modified from ARM-PCR. Using its own MiXCR run on the multiplex PCR reads, TCRdb lists one record per CDR3 protein. The sample has more than 85,000 distinct CDR3 sequences, roughly 62% seen once. No cell sorting was done before RNA was extracted from the tissue. Sequenced input: lung tumor tissue. The receptors stem from a man in his 70s with non-small cell lung cancer.

The chain recombines TRBV11-2 with TRBJ1-6, with D possibly being TRBD1 (5 bases). The length of the CDR3 is 20 residues. Germline assignment: CDR1 SGHAT and CDR2 FQNNGV. Trimming left V 5 bases short and J 13 bases short, with 36 bases between. The CDR3 DNA reads as TGTGCCAGCAGCCTAAAAAAAAATTTTCAGGGTGCCCTCGGTAGTTGGCCCCTCCACTTT. Protein sequence: CASSLKKNFQGALGSWPLHF.

CDR3 sequence: CASSVAAGGYGYTF. The CDR3 coding sequence is TGTGCCAGCAGCGTAGCGGCTGGGGGCTATGGCTACACCTTC. The V call is TRBV9, the J call TRBJ1-2; TRBD1 is a possible D gene (5 bases). The ends were cut back, 0 bases at V and 4 bases at J, with 10 bases in the middle. The CDR3 runs 14 residues. Germline values: CDR1 SGDLS, CDR2 YYNGEE. Using reference TRBV9 and TRBJ1-2 for the parts outside the CDR3, the full variable domain is DSGVTQTPKHLITATGQRVTLRCSPRSGDLSVYWYQQSLDQGLQFLIQYYNGEERAKGNILERFSAQQFPDLHSELNLSSLELGDSALYFCASSVAAGGYGYTFGSGTRLTVV.

On this clonotype itself: One end of the junction fails to match germline, which may point to a read error. The V gene is TRBV11-1, the J gene TRBJ2-7; D possibly uses TRBD1 or TRBD2 (5 bases each). This CDR3 comprises 14 residues. Germline-derived CDR1 and CDR2 are SGHAT and FQDESV (reference sequence). The CDR3 sequence: CASSLWGSFDEQHF. In nucleotides, the CDR3 is TGTGCCAGCAGCTTATGGGGGAGTTTCGACGAGCAGCACTTC.

This chain links TRBV7-9 with TRBJ1-6, with unresolved D. Germline V gene sequence: CDR1 SEHNR, CDR2 FQNEAQ (reference sequence). The length of the CDR3 is 15 residues. V lost 5 bases, J lost 0 bases, and 8 bases lay in between. The DNA for the CDR3 is TGTGCCAGCAGCCGGGCCGTCTCCTATAATTCACCCCTCCACTTT. This sequence encodes CASSRAVSYNSPLHF.

About this clonotype itself: Germline and junction disagree at one end, which may indicate a read error. V and J are TRBV5-1 and TRBJ2-4; TRBD2 matches at 13 bases. Germline-derived CDR1 and CDR2 are SGHRS and YFSETQ. The CDR3 runs 18 residues. CDR3 sequence (DNA): TGCCCCAGTAGCAAAGGAACTAGCGGGGGGGTAGCCAAGAACATTCAGTACTTC. This gives the protein CPSSKGTSGGVAKNIQYF.

As to this clonotype: Mismatch with germline at one junction end may stem from a read error. The chain recombines TRBV5-1 with TRBJ2-2; the D is unclear. The CDR3 covers 11 residues. Per germline, CDR1 SGHRS and CDR2 YFSETQ. CDR3 sequence (DNA): TGCGCCAGCAGCTCGCATACCGGAGCTGTTTTT. This sequence encodes CASSSHTGAVF.

The rearrangement links TRBV11-1 to TRBJ2-5, with TRBD1 matching 9 bases. The V gene end was trimmed by 9 bases and the J gene end by 14 bases; junction bases not matched to a gene: 22. Looked up from germline, CDR1 is SGHAT and CDR2 is FQDESV (reference sequence). This CDR3 comprises 15 residues. CDR3: CARSPRDRVFETRYF. CDR3 sequence (DNA): TGTGCCAGGAGCCCCCGGGACAGGGTTTTTGAGACCCGCTACTTC.

About this clonotype: The CDR3 carries no conserved terminal phenylalanine or tryptophan, so it likely arises from a read error. No DNA is shown, since the ends of the CDR3 on it are uncertain; the CDR3 is the one TCRdb lists. The rearrangement joins TRBV11-2 to TRBJ2-5; TRBD1 is taken as the D call from the table, unchecked against the DNA. The CDR3 sequence runs 14 residues, both termini included. The germline gives CDR1 SGHAT, CDR2 FQNNGV. This chain's CDR3 is CASSPRQAKETQCL.

This clonotype occurred once. The chain has TRBV29-1 and TRBJ2-6, with D possibly TRBD1 on 5 matching bases. CDR3 size: 16 residues. Germline-derived CDR1 and CDR2 are SQVTM and ANQGSEA. The CDR3: CRVHGLGASGANVLTF. The CDR3 region has the DNA TGCAGAGTCCACGGCCTTGGGGCCTCTGGGGCCAACGTCCTGACTTTC.

This clonotype has a handful of counts. The junction does not match germline at one end; this may be a read error. This rearrangement joins TRBV10-3 to TRBJ1-1; 10 bases fit TRBD1. CDR1 and CDR2 from the germline V gene are ENHRY and SYGVKD. The CDR3 loop spans 14 amino acids. The CDR3 reads CAVRKDRGYIGAFF. The CDR3 bases are TGTGCCGTCAGGAAGGACAGGGGGTATATTGGAGCTTTCTTT.

Written as DNA, the CDR3 is TGTGCCAGCAGCGGAAACCGTGGGGGCGCAGATACGCAGTATTTT. Its protein is CASSGNRGGADTQYF. The rearrangement uses TRBV5-6 and TRBJ2-3; D may be TRBD1 (6 bases). The ends were cut back, 4 bases at V and 4 bases at J, with 16 bases in the middle. The CDR3 contains 15 residues. In germline, CDR1 is SGHDT, CDR2 YYEEEE.

This clonotype was recorded at least ten times. This rearrangement joins TRBV30 to TRBJ2-1; TRBD1 agrees at 7 bases. V shed 3 bases and J 9 bases; nucleotides not matched to a gene: 14. The CDR3 spans 15 residues. CDR1 is GTSNPN and CDR2 is SVGIG in the germline V gene (reference sequence). This chain's CDR3 is CAWRAGTADEFEQFF. The CDR3 DNA sequence: TGTGCCTGGAGAGCCGGGACAGCGGACGAGTTTGAGCAGTTCTTC.

V usage is TRBV6-5 and J usage is TRBJ2-2, with D unresolved. Germline assignment: CDR1 MNHEY and CDR2 SVGAGI. V gave up 7 bases and J gave up 6 bases, with 18 bases separating them. The CDR3 extends over 15 amino acids. The CDR3 spells CASISSGQKSGELFF. CDR3 DNA: TGTGCCAGCATCAGTTCAGGCCAAAAGTCCGGGGAGCTGTTTTTT.

V is TRBV7-9 and J is TRBJ1-2, with no clear D. V lost 5 bases and J lost 5, with 21 bases in between. The CDR3 runs to 16 residues. CDR1 is SEHNR, CDR2 FQNEAQ, per germline (reference sequence). Written as DNA, the CDR3 is TGTGCCAGCAGCCAAGGTTCCGGGGAAGGATCTTATGGCTACACCTTC. Its protein is CASSQGSGEGSYGYTF. The entire variable domain, with the rest obtained from reference TRBV7-9 and TRBJ1-2, is as follows: DTGVSQNPRHKITKRGQNVTFRCDPISEHNRLYWYRQTLGQGPEFLTYFQNEAQLEKSRLLSDRFSAERPKGSFSTLEIQRTEQGDSAMYLCASSQGSGEGSYGYTFGSGTRLTVV.

Only one count was recorded for this clonotype. It is likely a read error, because the conserved phenylalanine at the end of the CDR3 is missing. Here the CDR3 DNA reads TGTGCCAGCAGTTTCGCGGTAACCACAGATACGCAGTATTCT. Its translation is CASSFAVTTDTQYS. The chain is built from TRBV12-3 or TRBV12-4 and TRBJ2-3; D is unresolved. The CDR3 spans 14 residues. The ends were cut back, 3 bases at V and 2 bases at J, with 9 bases in the middle.

Remarks on this clonotype: A single base separates this from a much larger clone, so it may be a read error. The rearrangement links TRBV13 to TRBJ2-7; 9 bases line up with TRBD1. Looked up from germline, CDR1 is PRHDT and CDR2 is FYEKMQ (reference sequence). CDR3 length: 15 amino acids. The CDR3 DNA reads TGTGCCAGCAGCTTCCGGGACAGGGAAGGATACGAGAAGTACTTC. Residues: CASSFRDREGYEKYF.

In the case of this clonotype: A much larger clone is a single base away; this may be a read error. The CDR3 DNA reads as TGCAGTGCTAGACGAAATACAGGGGTGGTGTGGCAGTTCTTC. It yields the protein CSARRNTGVVWQFF. The rearrangement links TRBV20-1 to TRBJ2-1, with 7 bases aligning to TRBD1. The CDR3 sequence is 14 residues long. CDR1 is DFQATT, CDR2 SNEGSKA, per germline (reference sequence). With 2 bases clipped from V and 12 bases from J, the junction kept 13 bases outside the gene matches.

The chain uses TRBV5-4 and TRBJ2-3, with D perhaps assigned TRBD1 or TRBD2 (5 bases each). The V end was cut by 2 bases, the J end by 2 bases, with 12 bases between. Germline CDR1 and CDR2: SGHNT and YYREEE (reference sequence). The CDR3 totals 15 residues. In DNA form, the CDR3 reads TGTGCCAGCAGCTTTCGGGGACGGGCCACAGATACGCAGTATTTT. Its translation: CASSFRGRATDTQYF. Together with reference TRBV5-4 and TRBJ2-3, the CDR3 gives the full variable domain: ETGVTQSPTHLIKTRGQQVTLRCSSQSGHNTVSWYQQALGQGPQFIFQYYREEENGRGNFPPRFSGLQFPNYSSELNVNALELDDSALYLCASSFRGRATDTQYFGPGTRLTVL.

This clonotype has more than one count but fewer than ten. It may be a read error: a sequence one base away is much more abundant. The rearrangement joins TRBV4-1 to TRBJ2-3, with 10 bases identical to TRBD2. This CDR3 is 18 amino acids long. Germline assignment: CDR1 MGHRA and CDR2 YSYEKL. CDR3 bases: TGCGTCAGCAGCCTCCGAGCCCTCGGGACTAGCGGCACAGATACGCAGTATTTT. Its protein product is CVSSLRALGTSGTDTQYF.

This clonotype was seen ten or more times. The genes are TRBV20-1 and TRBJ2-5, with no clear D. Germline loops: CDR1 DFQATT, CDR2 SNEGSKA (reference sequence). The CDR3 sequence is 11 residues long. Trimming stripped 5 bases from V and 5 bases from J, with 9 bases between. The CDR3 reads CSARSGETQYF. CDR3 coding DNA: TGCAGTGCTCGAAGTGGGGAGACCCAGTACTTC.

The chain is built from TRBV29-1 and TRBJ2-1; TRBD2 matches at 10 bases. The CDR3 consists of 13 residues. CDR1 and CDR2 from the germline V gene are SQVTM and ANQGSEA. The CDR3 DNA reads as TGCGCACACTGCCAGAATAGCGGGAGGGAGCAGTTCTTC. It specifies CAHCQNSGREQFF.

As for this clonotype: One end of the junction varies from germline; a read error may be responsible. The DNA for the CDR3 is TGCAGCGTTTCGGGTAGCGGGGGGGCCTTTTCGTACAATAAGCACTTCTTC. Protein product: CSVSGSGGAFSYNKHFF. The chain is built from TRBV29-1 and TRBJ2-1; 11 nucleotides align to TRBD2. This CDR3 spans 17 amino acids. Per the germline V gene, CDR1 is SQVTM and CDR2 is ANQGSEA.

This chain joins TRBV4-2 and TRBJ2-5; D possibly corresponds to TRBD2 (6 bases). Gene TRBJ2-1 matches the end of the DNA better, so the J call may be wrong. The germline gives CDR1 LGHNA, CDR2 YNFKEQ. The length of the CDR3 is 14 residues. The CDR3: CASSRSSGGETQFF. The CDR3 nucleotides read TGTGCCAGCAGCCGATCTTCCGGGGGAGAGACCCAGTTCTTC.

This clonotype occurred many times. This chain connects TRBV6-5 to TRBJ2-2; D perhaps matches TRBD2 (6 bases). The V end was cut by 6 bases, the J end by 0 bases, with 8 bases between. Germline loops: CDR1 MNHEY, CDR2 SVGAGI. The CDR3 covers 14 residues. This CDR3 is CASRAGTNTGELFF. The CDR3 nucleotides read TGTGCCAGCAGGGCGGGGACGAACACCGGGGAGCTGTTTTTT.

This clonotype was detected ten times or more. The CDR3 spells CASSQEPRLAGDPQENIQYF. In DNA, the CDR3 is TGTGCCAGCAGCCAAGAGCCCCGACTAGCGGGAGACCCACAGGAAAACATTCAGTACTTC. V gene TRBV14 combines with J gene TRBJ2-4; 12 bases align to TRBD2. Trimming removed 0 bases from V and 5 bases from J; junction bases left unmatched: 14. Germline values: CDR1 SGHDN, CDR2 FVKESK. This CDR3 contains 20 residues.

Turning to this clonotype: A much larger clonotype is one base distant, so this may be a read error. V gene TRBV5-4 combines with J gene TRBJ2-6; D call uncertain. The CDR3 covers 15 residues. Germline CDR1 is SGHNT and CDR2 is YYREEE (reference sequence). CDR3 sequence: CVSSPDPSGANVLTF. The DNA of the CDR3 is TGTGTCAGCAGCCCGGACCCCTCTGGGGCCAACGTCCTGACTTTC. Full variable domain (rest looked up from reference TRBV5-4 and TRBJ2-6): ETGVTQSPTHLIKTRGQQVTLRCSSQSGHNTVSWYQQALGQGPQFIFQYYREEENGRGNFPPRFSGLQFPNYSSELNVNALELDDSALYLCVSSPDPSGANVLTFGAGSRLTVL.

The J gene is TRBJ2-5, the V gene TRBV11-2; D gene ambiguous. Trimming took 5 bases from V and 5 from J, leaving 12 bases between them. Germline V gives CDR1 SGHAT, CDR2 FQNNGV. The CDR3 sequence is 13 residues long. The CDR3 loop is CASSPRMTETQYF. Here the CDR3 DNA reads TGTGCCAGCAGCCCCAGGATGACGGAGACCCAGTACTTC.

This clonotype was observed a single time. The genes are TRBV6-6 and TRBJ2-7; D might be TRBD1 or TRBD2, each matching 6 bases. The CDR3 has 13 residues. Germline V lookup: CDR1 MNHNY, CDR2 SVGAGI (reference sequence). V lost 0 bases to trimming and J lost 8 bases, with 11 bases between them. This chain's CDR3 is CASSYSGGSKQYF. The CDR3, as DNA: TGTGCCAGCAGTTACTCAGGGGGGAGCAAGCAGTACTTC.

This clonotype was seen only a few times. V gene TRBV20-1 combines with J gene TRBJ2-3; D possibly uses TRBD1 or TRBD2 (5 bases each). The CDR3 has 15 residues. Germline V gene lookup returns CDR1 DFQATT and CDR2 SNEGSKA (reference sequence). The V gene lost 4 bases and the J gene lost 2 bases, with 16 bases spanning the gap. CDR3 sequence (DNA): TGCAGTGCTACCCGGGACGGTTCGGCCACAGATACGCAGTATTTT. Its protein product is CSATRDGSATDTQYF.

Many counts were recorded for this clonotype. J is TRBJ1-5 and V is TRBV5-6, with D possibly TRBD1 on 5 matching bases. Germline V gene sequence: CDR1 SGHDT, CDR2 YYEEEE. V gave up 4 bases and J gave up 5 bases, with 13 bases separating them. This CDR3 is built from 14 residues. CDR3 in DNA: TGTGCCAGCAGCCTCGGGGCCCGGGATCAGCCCCAGCATTTT. This codes for CASSLGARDQPQHF.